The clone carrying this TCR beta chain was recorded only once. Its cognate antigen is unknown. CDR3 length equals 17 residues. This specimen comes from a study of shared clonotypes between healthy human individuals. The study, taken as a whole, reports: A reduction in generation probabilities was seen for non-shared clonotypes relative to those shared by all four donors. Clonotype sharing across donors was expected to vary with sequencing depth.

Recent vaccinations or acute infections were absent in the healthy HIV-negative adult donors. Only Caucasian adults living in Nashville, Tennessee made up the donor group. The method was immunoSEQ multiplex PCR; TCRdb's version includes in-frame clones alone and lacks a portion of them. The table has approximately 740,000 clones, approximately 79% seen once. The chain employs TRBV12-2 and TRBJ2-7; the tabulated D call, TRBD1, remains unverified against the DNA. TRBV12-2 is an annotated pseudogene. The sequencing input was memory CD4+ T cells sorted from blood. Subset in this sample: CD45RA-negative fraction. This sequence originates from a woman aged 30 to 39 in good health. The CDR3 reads CASRLDTPDRGRSGQYF. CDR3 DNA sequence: TGTGCAAGTCGCTTAGACACACCCGACAGGGGGCGCAGCGGGCAGTACTTC.